These 17 T cell receptor beta chains were sequenced from one sample in a study of T-cell reconstitution after alpha-beta-depleted transplantation in children. Unique molecular identifiers were incorporated during preparation of the TCRbeta library. TCRdb passed the PCR reads through MiXCR, listing each CDR3 protein once. The table records 210,000 or so distinct CDR3 sequences, 8.5% to 10% of them present only once. The sample here was PBMCs from the stem cell graft donor, taken from the stem cell graft. The receptors here all came from a human donor who donated a stem cell graft to a child with acute lymphoblastic leukemia.

V and J are TRBV7-8 and TRBJ1-3; no clear D. V lost 6 bases and J lost 14, with 20 bases in between. The CDR3 runs 13 residues. CDR1 is SGHVS and CDR2 is FQNEAQ in the germline V gene. CDR3 nucleotide sequence: TGTGCCAGCAGTTTAACGTCCGGGCGCCCCTTATATTTT. This gives the protein CASSLTSGRPLYF.

The rearrangement links TRBV4-1 to TRBJ2-7, with 8 positions matching TRBD1. The germline gives CDR1 MGHRA, CDR2 YSYEKL. The ends lost 0 bases at V and 3 bases at J; junction bases unmatched: 7. This CDR3 is 16 amino acids long. The CDR3 reads CASSQDGDRGVYEQYF. The CDR3 DNA sequence: TGCGCCAGCAGCCAAGATGGCGACAGGGGAGTCTACGAGCAGTACTTC.

The V gene is TRBV6-5, the J gene TRBJ2-7; D is uncertain. The CDR3 runs 15 residues. The germline V gene has CDR1 MNHEY and CDR2 SVGAGI. V lost 2 bases, J lost 6 bases, and 17 bases lay in between. The CDR3 bases are TGTGCCAGCAGTTACGGTGGGGTTTCTTTCGGCGAGCAGTACTTC. Amino acid sequence: CASSYGGVSFGEQYF.

The V and J genes are TRBV20-1 and TRBJ1-3, with D tentatively TRBD1 (6 bases). This CDR3 region has 14 residues. Germline V gives CDR1 DFQATT, CDR2 SNEGSKA (reference sequence). V was shortened by 7 bases and J by 0 bases, with 13 bases between the two germline ends. CDR3 sequence (DNA): TGCAGTGTTACGACAGGCGTCTCTGGAAACACCATATATTTT. The encoded protein is CSVTTGVSGNTIYF.

The chain joins TRBV5-4 to TRBJ2-2; 7 bases line up with TRBD1. CDR1 and CDR2 (germline): SGHNT, YYREEE (reference sequence). Trimming took 2 bases from V and 3 from J; bases not matched to a gene: 4. The CDR3 has 15 amino acids. CDR3 residues: CASSLTGVDTGELFF. The CDR3 DNA is TGTGCCAGCAGCTTAACAGGGGTTGACACCGGGGAGCTGTTTTTT.

This clonotype was observed many times. This chain links TRBV29-1 with TRBJ1-2; D gene unclear. CDR3 length equals 11 residues. Germline V gene lookup returns CDR1 SQVTM and CDR2 ANQGSEA. V lost 4 bases and J 1 base, leaving 4 bases between the germline ends. The CDR3 loop is CSVGHNYGYTF. The CDR3 nucleotides read TGCAGCGTTGGGCATAACTATGGCTACACCTTC. Combining the CDR3 with reference TRBV29-1 and TRBJ1-2 gives the whole variable domain SAVISQKPSRDICQRGTSLTIQCQVDSQVTMMFWYRQQPGQSLTLIATANQGSEATYESGFVIDKFPISRPNLTFSTLTVSNMSPEDSSIYLCSVGHNYGYTFGSGTRLTVV.

CDR3 in DNA: TGTGCCAGCAGTAAAGAAGGCCTTGGAGACTCCTACGAGCAGTACTTC. This translates into CASSKEGLGDSYEQYF. V gene TRBV25-1 combines with J gene TRBJ2-7; D call uncertain. The V gene lost 5 bases and the J gene lost 0 bases, with 17 bases spanning the gap. Germline V gene data show CDR1 as MGHDK and CDR2 as SYGVNS. This CDR3 spans 16 amino acids.

This clonotype showed up many times. The rearrangement links TRBV19 to TRBJ2-6; D is uncertain. Looked up from germline, CDR1 is LNHDA and CDR2 is SQIVND (reference sequence). Trimming stripped 11 bases from V and 0 bases from J, with 20 bases between. The CDR3 loop spans 17 amino acids. The CDR3 DNA is TGTGCCTCGGCGAGTAGGCAGTCATCCTCTGGGGCCAACGTCCTGACTTTC. Encoded protein: CASASRQSSSGANVLTF.

This clonotype was seen repeatedly, ten times or more. The chain uses TRBV29-1 and TRBJ2-2; D unclear. V lost 3 bases and J 1 base, leaving 6 bases between the germline ends. The CDR3 spans 13 residues. CDR1 and CDR2 from the germline V gene are SQVTM and ANQGSEA. The CDR3 loop is CSVDLGNTGELFF. CDR3 sequence (DNA): TGCAGCGTTGATCTAGGGAACACCGGGGAGCTGTTTTTT.

The CDR3 coding sequence is TGTGCCAGCAGTGTTTTGCGGGACTACGAGCAGTACTTC. It codes for CASSVLRDYEQYF. This chain uses TRBV2 with TRBJ2-7, with a possible D match to TRBD2 (6 bases). The CDR3 loop spans 13 amino acids. Per the germline V gene, CDR1 is SNHLY and CDR2 is FYNNEI. Trimming left V 4 bases short and J 3 bases short, with 10 bases between.

The CDR3 region is CASAREGDQPQHF. Written as DNA, the CDR3 is TGTGCCAGCGCCAGGGAGGGAGATCAGCCCCAGCATTTT. The gene calls are TRBV6-4 and TRBJ1-5; tentatively, D is TRBD1 (5 bases). The CDR3 has 13 amino acids. Germline CDR1 is MRHNA and CDR2 is SNTAGT. V dropped 8 bases and J dropped 5 bases, with 13 bases sitting between them.

This clonotype appeared a few times. The chain joins TRBV5-1 to TRBJ2-7; weak D call: TRBD2 (6 bases). This CDR3 is built from 15 residues. Germline assignment: CDR1 SGHRS and CDR2 YFSETQ. V was pared by 2 bases and J by 5 bases, with 17 bases between. CDR3 sequence reads: CASSLGGTRDNEQYF. CDR3 bases: TGCGCCAGCAGCTTAGGAGGGACCCGAGACAACGAGCAGTACTTC.

This clonotype was seen at least ten times. This rearrangement joins TRBV28 to TRBJ2-7; no clear D gene. This CDR3 is 11 amino acids long. Germline V gene data show CDR1 as MDHEN and CDR2 as SYDVKM. Trimming took off 8 bases at V and 0 bases at J, with 5 bases between the two ends. The CDR3 loop is CASRYSYEQYF. The CDR3 nucleotides are TGTGCCAGCCGTTACTCCTACGAGCAGTACTTC.

This clonotype came up a few times. The chain combines TRBV6-2 or TRBV6-3 with TRBJ1-5, with D possibly matching TRBD1 (5 bases). The V end lost 6 bases, the J end lost 1 base, and 10 bases lay between the germline ends. CDR1 is MNHEY, CDR2 SVGEGT, per germline. This CDR3 contains 14 residues. The CDR3 loop reads CASRPRQSNQPQHF. The CDR3 DNA reads as TGTGCCAGCAGACCCCGACAGAGCAATCAGCCCCAGCATTTT.

This clonotype was observed at least ten times. V and J are TRBV20-1 and TRBJ2-1; 10 bases line up with TRBD2. The CDR3 runs 16 residues. J was trimmed by 8 bases and V by 0 bases; bases with no gene match: 10. The V gene's germline CDR1 is DFQATT and CDR2 SNEGSKA (reference sequence). The DNA for the CDR3 is TGCAGTGCTAGAGATCAAGGAGCGGGGGGGGCAGATGAGCAGTTCTTC. It is translated as CSARDQGAGGADEQFF.

This sequence joins TRBV28 and TRBJ2-7, with D unresolved. The V end lost 3 bases, the J end lost 4 bases, and 10 bases lay between the germline ends. Looked up from germline, CDR1 is MDHEN and CDR2 is SYDVKM. The CDR3 consists of 13 residues. The CDR3 DNA reads TGTGCCAGCAGTTTGGCCAGAGTATACGAGCAGTACTTC. The encoded protein is CASSLARVYEQYF.

DNA for the CDR3: TGTGCCAGCAGCCTTAGAGTCGGGGAAGCTTTCTTT. Its translation is CASSLRVGEAFF. This chain connects TRBV7-9 to TRBJ1-1; D not certain. V was clipped by 5 bases and J by 8 bases, with 12 bases between them. The V gene's germline CDR1 is SEHNR and CDR2 FQNEAQ (reference sequence). CDR3 size: 12 residues.